This T cell receptor (beta chain) was documented in a study of blood T cells in healthy people across ages. Trimming left V 5 bases short and J 4 bases short, with 14 bases between. The CDR3 consists of 14 residues. The germline V gene encodes CDR1 DFQATT and CDR2 SNEGSKA (reference sequence). It was with a sample-barcoded 5' primer and a J-beta primer mix that a second PCR of about 6 to 12 cycles was run. MiXCR was run by TCRdb on the 5' RACE reads, yielding one entry per CDR3 protein. This sample has fewer than 900,000 distinct CDR3 sequences, with about 42% found just once. This clonotype was recorded a few times. Its antigen is not known. Study conclusions and caveats: Investigators viewed diversity estimates from one million T cells as underestimates, the study reported. The study lacked donor CMV status, which possibly confounded expanded clonotype changes. The fall in TCR beta diversity per million T cells was roughly linear with age.

This sequence originates from a woman aged 55-69 years in good health. V and J are TRBV20-1 and TRBJ1-4, with D tentatively TRBD1 (5 bases). The specimen sequenced was blood. The CDR3 sequence: CSAAPGILNEKLFF. The CDR3 DNA sequence: TGCAGTGCTGCCCCAGGGATACTTAATGAAAAACTGTTTTTT.